This T cell receptor beta chain stems from a study of radiation and T cells in renal cell carcinoma (TCRdb year 2020). A note on the overall study: In total, 50 to 60 samples underwent TCR beta sequencing: about 26 tumors plus 27 peripheral blood samples. Across all 50 or so samples, 4,016,671 unique CDR3 nucleotide sequences, encoding 2,658,974 unique CDR3 amino acid sequences, were identified. The final blood draw was performed at 4 weeks after radiation, at the same time as nephrectomy.

The CDR3 numbers 13 residues from cysteine through phenylalanine. Here the CDR3 DNA is all that survives: 39 bases in frame from base 1. The germline V gene yields SGHTA for CDR1 and FQGNSA for CDR2. V is shortened by 4 bases, J by 5 bases, and the region joining them spans 11 bases. A remark on this clone: It lacks a known antigen. No quality values exist for individual bases; no much larger clone is one base distant.

TCR beta libraries were generated from genomic DNA with the immunoSEQ kit, following the manufacturer's recommendations. For library preparation, a first multiplex PCR was performed with proprietary primers, followed by a second PCR in which unique barcodes were added, and bead cleanups were performed after each round. Each sample batch included a kit-provided positive control reaction and a negative control reaction. The final libraries were assessed on an Agilent 4200 TapeStation D1000 ScreenTape, pooled by volume, and quantified by qPCR. Sequencing was performed on an Illumina NextSeq500 using a MidOutput 150-cycle cartridge, with 156 Read1 cycles, 15 Index1 cycles, and the kit custom primers. The pooled library was loaded at 1.0 pM, and roughly 20% PhiX control was spiked in. Turning to the authors' computational methods: Vendor-processed data were analyzed in R, and a clonotype was defined as all T cells sharing the same CDR3 nucleotide sequence. For clone abundance analyses, frequencies were normalized to the 10,000 most abundant clones per sample. Public T cell clones, which averaged fewer than five per sample, were excluded before analysis. A difference in abundance of at least 32-fold between compartments was used to define tumor-enriched and baseline blood-enriched clonotypes. A beta-binomial differential abundance model was used to identify clonotypes that expanded or contracted between blood time points. Similarity between tumor and blood repertoires was quantified using the Baroni-Urbani and Buser coefficient, and groups were compared with two-tailed Wilcoxon tests in R. What TCRdb holds here is the immuneACCESS table cut down to in-frame rearrangements. Part of the clones is not present; checked against another copy, under half of the missing clones reflect an unresolved V gene, and the others are unexplained. For V, J and clone size, that table is used; D and trimming come from the DNA. The sample profile shows 140,000 to 150,000 clones; 80% to 90% of them were found once. Jointly, the top ten make up 17% of the sample.

Explained via the paper, the time point label denotes: blood 4 weeks post-SBRT, at nephrectomy. The treatment or condition label here, explained by the study, means: 15 Gy SBRT to primary tumor, nephrectomy 4 weeks later. Samples were obtained from a clinical trial, in which 15 Gy stereotactic body radiation therapy was delivered to primary renal cell carcinomas and nephrectomy was performed 4 weeks later. To follow tumor-enriched clonotypes, serial peripheral blood was collected from radiation-treated patients at baseline and at 2 weeks and 4 weeks after SBRT. Every patient's renal cell carcinoma showed clear cell pathology. The QIAamp DNA Blood Mini Kit (Qiagen) was used to prepare genomic DNA for TCR sequencing. Samples were included in the analyses only if all quality control checks were passed. Results and caveats for the whole study, not just this receptor: The single-armed trial design could not address effects of radiation dose or scheduling on the TCR repertoire. Dynamics of the blood repertoire were not tracked past 4 weeks after treatment. Because no pretreatment tumor biopsies were available, whether clonotypes were present in the tumor at baseline could not be determined. Top tumor clonotypes rose in blood from baseline to 2 weeks post-radiation, then contracted by 4 weeks, suggesting transient expansion of tumor-resident clones.

The sequence was obtained from a woman between 45 and 60 years old with renal cell carcinoma. The input for sequencing was blood, taken from a patient whose treatment included radiotherapy and nephrectomy. The chain was built from TRBV7-2 and TRBJ1-1; matching of 5 bases hints at TRBD1 as the D gene. In nucleotide form, the sequence is TGTGCCAGCAGCTGGGGCGGGGGTACTGAAGCTTTCTTT. Its protein product is CASSWGGGTEAFF.